The rows below give T cell receptor beta chains drawn from one sample of a study of graft-versus-host responses after intestinal transplantation. Antigen specificity for these receptors is unknown. Data came from immunoSEQ multiplex PCR; TCRdb stores just in-frame clones and leaves some out. The data show 90,000 to 150,000 clones, with roughly 96% seen just once and more than 2.5% held by the top ten. Material: unstimulated CD8+ T cells sorted from spleen or lymph node cells, obtained before intestinal transplant. The receptors derive from a human donor who received an intestinal transplant. CDR3s include the opening cysteine and the closing phenylalanine or tryptophan. The order of the fields is D gene, V gene, clone size, J gene, CDR3 protein, CDR3 DNA. D genes are given only for firm matches. Size values are once, few and many counts, or a class for expanded clones, and some rows have none.

D: -; V: TRBV19; size: -; J: TRBJ1-2; CDR3: CASQISMGAGNYGYTF; DNA: TGTGCCAGCCAAATATCGATGGGTGCGGGAAACTATGGCTACACCTTC
D: -; V: TRBV4-2; size: -; J: TRBJ2-3; CDR3: CASSQEAGGDTQYF; DNA: TGTGCCAGCAGCCAAGAGGCCGGAGGAGATACGCAGTATTTT
D: -; V: TRBV4-1; size: -; J: TRBJ2-1; CDR3: CASSQIHRDHYNEQFF; DNA: TGCGCCAGCAGCCAAATACACCGGGACCACTACAATGAGCAGTTCTTC
D: -; V: TRBV19; size: once; J: TRBJ2-7; CDR3: CASSALDGNYEQYF; DNA: TGTGCCAGTAGTGCCCTAGACGGGAACTACGAGCAGTACTTC
D: -; V: TRBV7-6; size: -; J: TRBJ1-1; CDR3: CASSLGGGPKAFF; DNA: TGTGCCAGCAGCTTAGGGGGGGGGCCGAAAGCTTTCTTT
D: -; V: TRBV7-6; size: -; J: TRBJ2-7; CDR3: CASSSTGIGSSYEQYF; DNA: TGTGCCAGCAGCTCCACAGGGATAGGGAGCTCCTACGAGCAGTACTTC
D: TRBD1; V: TRBV11-3; size: once; J: TRBJ2-7; CDR3: CASSSSGTDSYEQYF; DNA: TGTGCCAGCAGCTCCTCCGGGACAGACTCCTACGAGCAGTACTTC
D: TRBD2; V: TRBV27; size: -; J: TRBJ2-1; CDR3: CASSPGLAGGNEQFF; DNA: TGTGCCAGCAGTCCAGGACTAGCGGGAGGCAATGAGCAGTTCTTC
D: -; V: TRBV19; size: -; J: TRBJ2-5; CDR3: CASSITFQETQYF; DNA: TGTGCCAGTAGTATCACGTTCCAAGAGACCCAGTACTTC
D: TRBD1; V: TRBV28; size: -; J: TRBJ2-1; CDR3: CASSFRTGALFSTSYNEQFF; DNA: TGTGCCAGCAGTTTTAGGACAGGGGCCCTTTTTTCAACCTCCTACAATGAGCAGTTCTTC
D: TRBD1; V: TRBV7-9; size: -; J: TRBJ1-2; CDR3: CASSPRRGQGTNYGYTF; DNA: TGTGCCAGCAGCCCAAGAAGGGGACAGGGGACGAACTATGGCTACACCTTC
D: -; V: TRBV11-2; size: -; J: TRBJ2-5; CDR3: CASSLVGVQGETQYF; DNA: TGTGCCAGCAGCTTAGTCGGGGTGCAAGGAGAGACCCAGTACTTC
D: -; V: TRBV7-3; size: -; J: TRBJ2-3; CDR3: CASSLESDTQYF; DNA: TGTGCCAGCAGCCTCGAATCAGATACGCAGTATTTT
D: TRBD2; V: TRBV4-2; size: -; J: TRBJ2-7; CDR3: CASSQTSGSYEQYF; DNA: TGTGCCAGCAGCCAAACTAGCGGCTCCTACGAGCAGTACTTC
D: -; V: TRBV7-3; size: -; J: TRBJ2-2; CDR3: CASSLTPTGSGELFF; DNA: TGTGCCAGCAGCTTAACCCCCACAGGATCCGGGGAGCTGTTTTTT
D: TRBD1; V: TRBV27; size: -; J: TRBJ1-4; CDR3: CASSLLTGFNEKLFF; DNA: TGTGCCAGCAGTTTACTGACAGGGTTTAATGAAAAACTGTTTTTT
D: TRBD1; V: TRBV2; size: -; J: TRBJ1-4; CDR3: CASSEAGTGDEKLFF; DNA: TGTGCCAGCAGTGAAGCCGGGACAGGTGATGAAAAACTGTTTTTT
D: -; V: TRBV6-6; size: -; J: TRBJ2-1; CDR3: CASSYSTQFNEQFF; DNA: TGTGCCAGCAGTTACTCGACTCAGTTCAATGAGCAGTTCTTC
D: -; V: TRBV6-1; size: -; J: TRBJ1-2; CDR3: CASSGPDQPTNYGYTF; DNA: TGTGCCAGCAGTGGACCAGACCAACCGACTAACTATGGCTACACCTTC
D: -; V: TRBV27; size: -; J: TRBJ1-5; CDR3: CASSLGNRDSNQPQHF; DNA: TGTGCCAGCAGTTTAGGGAACAGGGATAGCAATCAGCCCCAGCATTTT